Shown below are 7 T cell receptor beta chains from a single sample sequenced in a study of T-cell memory formation after mild COVID-19. A single record per CDR3 protein comes from TCRdb applying MiXCR to the 5' RACE reads. The repertoire holds 380,000 or so distinct CDR3 sequences, with roughly 13% as singletons. The specimen sequenced was PBMCs or a T cell subset sorted from them (not recorded which). These receptors came from a man aged 18 to 29 who had mild COVID-19 (a few samples of this study predate the infection). Cell type and time point are not known.

The chain employs TRBV28 and TRBJ2-5; tentative D call: TRBD2 (7 bases). CDR1 and CDR2 from the germline V gene are MDHEN and SYDVKM. V lost 3 bases to trimming and J lost 9 bases, with 11 bases between them. The CDR3 covers 12 residues. This chain's CDR3 is CASSFGGAAQYF. The CDR3 DNA reads TGTGCCAGCAGTTTTGGGGGGGCGGCCCAGTACTTC. Complete variable domain (other parts from reference TRBV28 and TRBJ2-5): DVKVTQSSRYLVKRTGEKVFLECVQDMDHENMFWYRQDPGLGLRLIYFSYDVKMKEKGDIPEGYSVSREKKERFSLILESASTNQTSMYLCASSFGGAAQYFGPGTRLLVL.

The rearrangement links TRBV5-5 to TRBJ2-3; D is uncertain. The CDR3 loop spans 14 amino acids. V was trimmed by 4 bases and J by 5 bases, leaving 14 bases between them. The germline V gene has CDR1 SGHKS and CDR2 YYEKEE (reference sequence). The chain's CDR3 is CASSAAAPQDTQYF. CDR3 nucleotides: TGTGCCAGCAGCGCGGCGGCGCCCCAAGATACGCAGTATTTT.

The DNA for the CDR3 is TGCGCCAGCAGCCAAACCCGGACAGGGAGGCAGCCCCAGCATTTT. Protein: CASSQTRTGRQPQHF. V and J are TRBV4-1 and TRBJ1-5, with 8 bases that match TRBD1. Germline trimming cut 2 bases from V and 7 bases from J; bases unmatched to any gene: 7. Per germline, CDR1 MGHRA and CDR2 YSYEKL. This CDR3 region has 15 residues.

The table lists this clonotype with many counts. The V gene is TRBV15, the J gene TRBJ2-1, with no clear D. This CDR3 has 12 residues. CDR1 LNHNV and CDR2 YYDKDF come from the germline V gene (reference sequence). V was shortened by 5 bases and J by 6 bases, with 8 bases between the two germline ends. CDR3 residues: CATSARGNEQFF. Here the CDR3 DNA reads TGTGCCACCAGCGCAAGAGGCAATGAGCAGTTCTTC.

J is TRBJ1-4 and V is TRBV5-6, with no clear D. The V end was cut by 5 bases, the J end by 3 bases, with 14 bases between. Germline-derived CDR1 and CDR2 are SGHDT and YYEEEE. The CDR3 spans 15 residues. Here the CDR3 DNA reads TGTGCCAGCAGTTCCGACGGAGGTTCTAATGAAAAACTGTTTTTT. It codes for CASSSDGGSNEKLFF.

The CDR3 sequence is CASSLHRDRSTDTQYF. As DNA, the CDR3 is TGTGCCAGCTCACTACACCGGGACAGGAGCACAGATACGCAGTATTTT. This chain uses TRBV18 with TRBJ2-3; 8 positions match TRBD1. Trimming took 4 bases from V and 0 from J; bases not matched to a gene: 6. Per germline, CDR1 KGHSH and CDR2 LQKENI. CDR3 length: 16 amino acids.

The rearrangement uses TRBV7-2 and TRBJ2-1; 11 nucleotides line up with TRBD2. CDR1 and CDR2 from the germline V gene are SGHTA and FQGNSA. The CDR3 loop spans 18 amino acids. The ends lost 4 bases at V and 5 bases at J; junction bases unmatched: 13. The CDR3 sequence: CASSSIGVAGGRHNEQFF. The CDR3 bases are TGTGCCAGCAGCTCCATCGGGGTAGCGGGGGGGCGGCACAATGAGCAGTTCTTC.